The clone carrying this TCR beta chain came up a few times. The antigen is not known. Positively selected for CCR7, the CD45RO-negative cells used as naive CD8 cells excluded terminally differentiated effector memory CD45RA+ cells. CDR3 size: 13 residues. Trimming removed 5 bases at V and 3 bases at J, with 11 bases between. Germline loops: CDR1 LNHDA, CDR2 SQIVND (reference sequence). This sample was included in a study of shared clonotypes between healthy human individuals. An assay was performed, and its level was deep. Repertoires were generated with immunoSEQ multiplex PCR, while TCRdb's copy carries only in-frame clones and drops some. The profile shows approximately 590,000 clones, 95% to 96% of them singletons. Study-wide results and limits: Sharing across four donors was highest in naive CD4 (around 5%) and lowest in memory CD8 (roughly 0.4%). Large sequencing depth failed to make sorted-subset sequencing complete, rarefaction showed.

This chain uses TRBV19 with TRBJ2-7, with D possibly being TRBD1 (6 bases). The clonotype comes from a woman aged 25 to 39 in good health. Sequencing was done on a sample of naive CD8+ T cells sorted from blood. The CDR3 protein is CASSPGQYYEQYF. The DNA for the CDR3 is TGTGCCAGTAGTCCCGGACAGTACTACGAGCAGTACTTC.